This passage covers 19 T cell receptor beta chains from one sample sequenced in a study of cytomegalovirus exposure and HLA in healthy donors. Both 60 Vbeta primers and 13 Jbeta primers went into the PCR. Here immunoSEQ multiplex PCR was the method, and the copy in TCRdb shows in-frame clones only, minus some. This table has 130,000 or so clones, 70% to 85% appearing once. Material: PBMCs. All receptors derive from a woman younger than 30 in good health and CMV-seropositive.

The CDR3 DNA is TGTGCCAGCAGCGTATGTAAGGAGGAGTTGGGTAATTCACCCCTCCACTTT. Protein product: CASSVCKEELGNSPLHF. This sequence joins TRBV9 and TRBJ1-6; unclear D gene. The CDR3 is 17 amino acids. Germline V lookup: CDR1 SGDLS, CDR2 YYNGEE. The V and J ends lost 1 base and 6 bases respectively, with 17 bases between them.

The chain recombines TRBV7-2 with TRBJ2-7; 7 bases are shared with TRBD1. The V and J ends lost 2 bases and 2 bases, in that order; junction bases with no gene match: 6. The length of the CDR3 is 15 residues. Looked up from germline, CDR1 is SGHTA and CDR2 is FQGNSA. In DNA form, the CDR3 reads TGTGCCAGCAGCTTACTCCAGAGGGGGCCCTACGAGCAGTACTTC. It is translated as CASSLLQRGPYEQYF.

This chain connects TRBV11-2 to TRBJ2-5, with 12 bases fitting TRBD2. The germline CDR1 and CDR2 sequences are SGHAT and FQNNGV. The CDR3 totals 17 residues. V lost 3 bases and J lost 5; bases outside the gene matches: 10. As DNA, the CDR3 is TGTGCCAGCAGCTTTGGAGCTAGCGGGGGGGCCGGGGAGACCCAGTACTTC. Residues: CASSFGASGGAGETQYF.

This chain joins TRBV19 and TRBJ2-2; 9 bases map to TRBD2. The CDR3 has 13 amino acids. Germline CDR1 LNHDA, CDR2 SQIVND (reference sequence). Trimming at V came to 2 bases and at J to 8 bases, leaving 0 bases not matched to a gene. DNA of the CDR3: TGTGCCAGTAGTATACTAGCGGGGGGGGAGCTGTTTTTT. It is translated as CASSILAGGELFF.

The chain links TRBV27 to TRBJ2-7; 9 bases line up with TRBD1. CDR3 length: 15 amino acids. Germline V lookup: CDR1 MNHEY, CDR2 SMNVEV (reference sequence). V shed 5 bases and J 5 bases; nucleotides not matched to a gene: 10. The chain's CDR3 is CASSVTGGVTHEQYF. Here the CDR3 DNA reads TGTGCCAGCAGTGTTACAGGGGGCGTTACACACGAGCAGTACTTC.

The CDR3 sequence: CASSVGAPSSTDTQYF. The CDR3 DNA follows: TGTGCCAGCAGCGTAGGGGCACCAAGTAGCACAGATACGCAGTATTTT. This chain uses TRBV9 with TRBJ2-3; no clear D. The V end was cut by 0 bases, the J end by 0 bases, with 11 bases between. The CDR3 extends over 16 amino acids. Germline CDR1 SGDLS, CDR2 YYNGEE.

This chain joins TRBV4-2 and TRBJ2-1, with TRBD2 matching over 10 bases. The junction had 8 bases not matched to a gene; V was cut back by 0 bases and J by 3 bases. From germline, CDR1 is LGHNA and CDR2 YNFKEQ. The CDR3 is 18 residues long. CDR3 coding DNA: TGTGCCAGCAGCCAAGAGGGAGCGGGGGGGTTGCTCTACAATGAGCAGTTCTTC. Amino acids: CASSQEGAGGLLYNEQFF.

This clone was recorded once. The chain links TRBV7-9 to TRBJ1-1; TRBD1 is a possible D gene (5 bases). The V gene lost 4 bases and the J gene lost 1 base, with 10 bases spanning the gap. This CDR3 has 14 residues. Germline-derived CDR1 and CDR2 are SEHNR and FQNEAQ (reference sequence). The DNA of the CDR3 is TGTGCCAGCAGCTCCACGACAGAGAACACTGAAGCTTTCTTT. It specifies CASSSTTENTEAFF. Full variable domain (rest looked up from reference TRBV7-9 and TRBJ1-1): DTGVSQNPRHKITKRGQNVTFRCDPISEHNRLYWYRQTLGQGPEFLTYFQNEAQLEKSRLLSDRFSAERPKGSFSTLEIQRTEQGDSAMYLCASSSTTENTEAFFGQGTRLTVV.

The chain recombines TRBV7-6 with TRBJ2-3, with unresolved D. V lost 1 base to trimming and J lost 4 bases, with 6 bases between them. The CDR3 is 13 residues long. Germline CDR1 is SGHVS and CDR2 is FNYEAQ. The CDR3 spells CASSLGGADTQYF. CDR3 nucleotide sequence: TGTGCCAGCAGCTTAGGCGGTGCAGATACGCAGTATTTT.

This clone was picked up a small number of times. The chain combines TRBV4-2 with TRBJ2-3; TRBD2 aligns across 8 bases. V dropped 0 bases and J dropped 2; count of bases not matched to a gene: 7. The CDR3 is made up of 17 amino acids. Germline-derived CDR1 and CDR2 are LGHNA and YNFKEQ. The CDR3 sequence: CASSQEARGALTDTQYF. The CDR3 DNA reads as TGTGCCAGCAGCCAAGAGGCGCGGGGGGCGCTCACAGATACGCAGTATTTT.

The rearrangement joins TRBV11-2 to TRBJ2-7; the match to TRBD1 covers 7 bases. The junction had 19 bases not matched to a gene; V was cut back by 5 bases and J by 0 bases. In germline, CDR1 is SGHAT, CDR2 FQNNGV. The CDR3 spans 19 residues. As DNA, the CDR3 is TGTGCCAGCAGCGTAATAGGGGACAGCCCTATAGTTAGCTCCTACGAGCAGTACTTC. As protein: CASSVIGDSPIVSSYEQYF. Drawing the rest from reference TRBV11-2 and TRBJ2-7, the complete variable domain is EAGVAQSPRYKIIEKRQSVAFWCNPISGHATLYWYQQILGQGPKLLIQFQNNGVVDDSQLPKDRFSAERLKGVDSTLKIQPAKLEDSAVYLCASSVIGDSPIVSSYEQYFGPGTRLTVT.

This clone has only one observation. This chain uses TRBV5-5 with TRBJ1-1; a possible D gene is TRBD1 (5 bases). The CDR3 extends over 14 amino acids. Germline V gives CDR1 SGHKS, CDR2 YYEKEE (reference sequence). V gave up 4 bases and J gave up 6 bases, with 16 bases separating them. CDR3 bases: TGTGCCAGCAGCCCGCTCGACAGTAACGCTGAAGCTTTCTTT. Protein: CASSPLDSNAEAFF.

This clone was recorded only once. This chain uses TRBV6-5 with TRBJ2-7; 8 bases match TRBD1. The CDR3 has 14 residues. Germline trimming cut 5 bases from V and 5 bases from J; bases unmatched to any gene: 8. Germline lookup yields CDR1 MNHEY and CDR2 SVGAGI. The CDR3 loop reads CASSIRQGTDEQYF. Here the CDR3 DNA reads TGTGCCAGCAGTATCCGACAGGGGACCGACGAGCAGTACTTC.

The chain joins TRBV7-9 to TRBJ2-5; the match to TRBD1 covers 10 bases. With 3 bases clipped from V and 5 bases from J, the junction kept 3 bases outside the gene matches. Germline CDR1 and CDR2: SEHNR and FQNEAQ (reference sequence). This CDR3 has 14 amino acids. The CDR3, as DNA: TGTGCCAGCAGCTTGGGACAGGGGATGGAGACCCAGTACTTC. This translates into CASSLGQGMETQYF.

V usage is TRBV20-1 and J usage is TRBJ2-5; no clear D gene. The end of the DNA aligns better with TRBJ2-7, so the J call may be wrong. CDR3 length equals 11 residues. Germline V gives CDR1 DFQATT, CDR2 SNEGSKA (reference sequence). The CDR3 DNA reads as TGCAGTGCTCCCGCTACCTACGAGCAGTACTTC. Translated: CSAPATYEQYF.

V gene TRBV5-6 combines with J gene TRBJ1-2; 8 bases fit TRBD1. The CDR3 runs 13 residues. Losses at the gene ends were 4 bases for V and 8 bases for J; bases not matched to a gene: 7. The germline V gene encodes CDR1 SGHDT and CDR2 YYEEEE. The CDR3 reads CASSTGQGEGYTF. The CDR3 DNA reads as TGTGCCAGCAGCACAGGACAGGGAGAAGGCTACACCTTC.

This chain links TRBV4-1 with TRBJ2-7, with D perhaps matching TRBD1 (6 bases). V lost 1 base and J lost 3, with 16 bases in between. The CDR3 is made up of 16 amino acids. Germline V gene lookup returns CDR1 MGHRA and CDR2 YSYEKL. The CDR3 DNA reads TGCGCCAGCAGCCAAGGGCCCACAGGGTACCTCTACGAGCAGTACTTC. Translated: CASSQGPTGYLYEQYF.

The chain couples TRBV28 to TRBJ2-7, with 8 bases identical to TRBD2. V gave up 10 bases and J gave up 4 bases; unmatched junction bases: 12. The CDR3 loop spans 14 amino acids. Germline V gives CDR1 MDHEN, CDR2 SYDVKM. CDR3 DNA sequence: TGTGCCACCGACCCTGGCGGGGGGATTTACGAGCAGTACTTC. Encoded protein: CATDPGGGIYEQYF.

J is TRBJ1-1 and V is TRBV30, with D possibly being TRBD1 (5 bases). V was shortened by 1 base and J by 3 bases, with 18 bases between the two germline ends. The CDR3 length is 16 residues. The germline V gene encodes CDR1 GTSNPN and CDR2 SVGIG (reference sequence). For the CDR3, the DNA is TGTGCCTGGAGTGGGGGCCGGGGAGGGCGGGACACTGAAGCTTTCTTT. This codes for CAWSGGRGGRDTEAFF.